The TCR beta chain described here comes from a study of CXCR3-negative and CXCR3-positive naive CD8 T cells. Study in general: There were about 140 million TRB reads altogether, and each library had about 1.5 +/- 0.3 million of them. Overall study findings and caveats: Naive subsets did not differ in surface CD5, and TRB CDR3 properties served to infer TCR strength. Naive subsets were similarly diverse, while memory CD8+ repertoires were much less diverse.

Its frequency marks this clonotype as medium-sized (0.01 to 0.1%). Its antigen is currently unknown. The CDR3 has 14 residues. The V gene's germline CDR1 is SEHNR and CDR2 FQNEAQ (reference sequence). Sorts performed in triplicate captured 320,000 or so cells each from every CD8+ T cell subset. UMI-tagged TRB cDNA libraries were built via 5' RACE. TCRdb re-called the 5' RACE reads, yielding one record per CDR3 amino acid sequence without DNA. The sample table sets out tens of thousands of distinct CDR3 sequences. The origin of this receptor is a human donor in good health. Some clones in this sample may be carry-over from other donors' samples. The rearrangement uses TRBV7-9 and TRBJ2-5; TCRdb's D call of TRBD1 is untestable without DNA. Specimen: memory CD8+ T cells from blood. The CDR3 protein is CASSSLDSGETQYF.